A single sample gave rise to the 14 T cell receptor beta chains below, sequenced in a study of CD8+ T cells in alopecia areata. Reverse transcribed after extraction, RNA yielded cDNA as the sequencing template. Measured with immunoSEQ multiplex PCR; TCRdb has only the in-frame clones, and not every one. Of 150,000 or so clones listed, more than 45% were seen once; the top ten hold approximately 6.8%. The specimen sequenced was CD4+ T cells sorted from blood. These receptor sequences come from a human donor with alopecia areata.

The genes are TRBV6-6 and TRBJ2-2, with D maybe TRBD2 (6 bases). The CDR3 loop spans 15 amino acids. Trimming removed 0 bases at V and 5 bases at J, with 10 bases between. The germline V gene encodes CDR1 MNHNY and CDR2 SVGAGI (reference sequence). Written as DNA, the CDR3 is TGTGCCAGCAGTTACTCGGGGGGTAGGACCGGGGAGCTGTTTTTT. This sequence encodes CASSYSGGRTGELFF.

The rearrangement links TRBV28 to TRBJ2-3; D remains ambiguous. This CDR3 has 12 amino acids. The V gene's germline CDR1 is MDHEN and CDR2 SYDVKM. V was clipped by 4 bases and J by 5 bases, with 7 bases between them. In DNA, the CDR3 is TGTGCCAGCAGTTCCCCACGAGATACGCAGTATTTT. It yields the protein CASSSPRDTQYF.

This clone was recorded only once. The chain recombines TRBV28 with TRBJ2-2, with 9 positions matching TRBD1. The germline CDR1 and CDR2 sequences are MDHEN and SYDVKM. CDR3 size: 14 residues. J lost 4 bases, V lost 7 bases, and 4 bases had no gene match. The CDR3 reads CASKTGGSTGELFF. As DNA, the CDR3 is TGTGCCAGCAAGACAGGGGGAAGCACCGGGGAGCTGTTTTTT.

CDR3 sequence reads: CASSLGLAGSEAFF. CDR3 nucleotides: TGTGCCAGCAGCTTAGGATTGGCCGGTTCTGAAGCTTTCTTT. V gene TRBV7-9 combines with J gene TRBJ1-1; D is undetermined. Germline assignment: CDR1 SEHNR and CDR2 FQNEAQ (reference sequence). V was cut by 1 base and J by 6 bases, with 12 bases left in between. This CDR3 is built from 14 residues. Full variable domain (rest looked up from reference TRBV7-9 and TRBJ1-1): DTGVSQNPRHKITKRGQNVTFRCDPISEHNRLYWYRQTLGQGPEFLTYFQNEAQLEKSRLLSDRFSAERPKGSFSTLEIQRTEQGDSAMYLCASSLGLAGSEAFFGQGTRLTVV.

This clone has a handful of counts. The V gene is TRBV7-8, the J gene TRBJ2-1; the match to TRBD1 covers 9 bases. Germline CDR1 SGHVS, CDR2 FQNEAQ. CDR3 length: 18 amino acids. The trim removed 1 base at V and 5 bases at J, leaving 12 bases unmatched. The CDR3 nucleotides are TGTGCCAGCAGCTTAGTGGGGAGAACAGGGGGCGGCCACAATGAGCAGTTCTTC. It codes for CASSLVGRTGGGHNEQFF.

This clone was seen a handful of times. The chain combines TRBV29-1 with TRBJ2-7, with unresolved D. CDR1 and CDR2 from the germline V gene are SQVTM and ANQGSEA. The CDR3 is 12 residues long. Between the trimmed V and J ends, which lost 6 bases and 2 bases, there was a span of 11 bases. The CDR3 reads CSVAPRTYEQYF. The CDR3 DNA is TGCAGCGTGGCCCCCAGAACCTACGAGCAGTACTTC.

On this clone itself: Within the sample, other DNA sequences also encode this same CDR3. V usage is TRBV29-1 and J usage is TRBJ2-3; 7 bases match TRBD1. Germline-derived CDR1 and CDR2 are SQVTM and ANQGSEA. The V and J ends lost 4 bases and 2 bases, in that order; junction bases with no gene match: 3. CDR3 size: 13 residues. The CDR3 DNA is TGCAGCGTTGCGGGACAGTTCACAGATACGCAGTATTTT. Its translation is CSVAGQFTDTQYF.

This clone showed up just a few times. This chain connects TRBV29-1 to TRBJ2-6; 9 bases line up with TRBD1. CDR1 is SQVTM, CDR2 ANQGSEA, per germline. V dropped 4 bases and J dropped 0; count of bases not matched to a gene: 1. This CDR3 has 15 residues. The CDR3 DNA sequence: TGCAGCGTTGCGACAGGGGGCTCTGGGGCCAACGTCCTGACTTTC. Amino acid sequence: CSVATGGSGANVLTF.

About this clone itself: Other DNA variants within this sample encode the same CDR3. This rearrangement joins TRBV18 to TRBJ2-7; D gene unclear. The CDR3 extends over 11 amino acids. Germline assignment: CDR1 KGHSH and CDR2 LQKENI. With 3 bases removed from V and 7 bases from J, the gap between germline ends came to 7 bases. CDR3 in amino acids: CASSPGGEQYF. In DNA form, the CDR3 reads TGTGCCAGCTCACCCGGTGGGGAGCAGTACTTC.

The J gene is TRBJ1-1, the V gene TRBV6-6; D is perhaps TRBD1 (5 bases). V dropped 4 bases and J dropped 4 bases, with 7 bases sitting between them. The V gene's germline CDR1 is MNHNY and CDR2 SVGAGI (reference sequence). The CDR3 totals 12 residues. The CDR3, as DNA: TGTGCCAGCAGTTGGGGGACCACTGAAGCTTTCTTT. Residues: CASSWGTTEAFF.

The chain uses TRBV28 and TRBJ2-6, with D possibly matching TRBD1 (7 bases). Germline values: CDR1 MDHEN, CDR2 SYDVKM. This CDR3 is 16 amino acids long. V lost 5 bases to trimming and J lost 0 bases, with 11 bases between them. CDR3 in DNA: TGTGCCAGCAGTCGCAGGGGGGCCTCTGGGGCCAACGTCCTGACTTTC. Translated: CASSRRGASGANVLTF.

In this sample, this clone turned up a few times. The chain employs TRBV29-1 and TRBJ1-1; D is ambiguous. V dropped 5 bases and J dropped 3 bases, with 10 bases sitting between them. Germline loops: CDR1 SQVTM, CDR2 ANQGSEA. The CDR3 runs 12 residues. Here the CDR3 reads CSVSDQDTEAFF. Here the CDR3 DNA reads TGCAGCGTTTCGGACCAGGACACTGAAGCTTTCTTT.

V is TRBV7-3 and J is TRBJ2-1, with D perhaps TRBD2 (5 bases). CDR3 length: 12 residues. CDR1 SGHTA and CDR2 FQGTGA come from the germline V gene. V dropped 5 bases and J dropped 9 bases, with 11 bases sitting between them. The CDR3 bases are TGTGCCAGCAGCGCCGGGGTCGGTGAGCAGTTCTTC. It specifies CASSAGVGEQFF.

This clone was seen a handful of times. The rearrangement links TRBV9 to TRBJ2-3; D call uncertain. Germline CDR1 SGDLS, CDR2 YYNGEE. The CDR3 has 13 amino acids. The V and J ends lost 2 bases and 3 bases respectively, with 7 bases between them. CDR3 sequence reads: CASSVLGTDTQYF. The CDR3 DNA sequence: TGTGCCAGCAGCGTTCTAGGAACAGATACGCAGTATTTT.